The sample holds many counts of the clone carrying this T cell receptor beta chain. Its cognate antigen is unknown. The J segment lost 3 bases and the V segment lost 4 bases, leaving 8 bases of the junction unmatched. The V gene's germline CDR1 is SGHDT and CDR2 YYEEEE. This CDR3 comprises 15 residues. This sample was taken from a study of T cells in Graves' hyperthyroidism and ophthalmopathy. Points from the study as a whole: Median prediction lead before ophthalmopathy onset was six to eight months with the model.

TCR beta CDR3 regions were amplified from RNA transcripts. The primer set for the first-round RT-PCR of the TCR CDR3 was HTBI. From the multiplex PCR reads, TCRdb called clonotypes with MiXCR, one entry per CDR3 protein. The sample has 730,000 or so distinct CDR3 sequences, roughly 20% seen once. Sequencing was carried out using blood. The receptor comes from a woman between 50 and 59 years old with Graves' hyperthyroidism that later progressed to Graves' ophthalmopathy. The chain carries TRBV5-6 and TRBJ1-2; TRBD1 agrees at 8 bases. Here the CDR3 reads CASSPRTGRYYGYTF. In nucleotides, the CDR3 is TGTGCCAGCAGCCCCCGGACAGGGCGCTACTATGGCTACACCTTC.